These 2 T cell receptor beta chains were all obtained from the same sample, sequenced in a study of T cells in localized non-small cell lung cancer. Data came from immunoSEQ multiplex PCR; TCRdb stores just in-frame clones and leaves some out. The sample shows about 33,000 clones, around 87% of them seen only once. Specimen: peripheral blood mononuclear cells, collected before any cancer treatment. The receptor set was obtained from a man between 35 and 75 years old with stage III lung adenocarcinoma.

This chain joins TRBV11-1 and TRBJ2-5; 8 bases agree with TRBD1. This CDR3 comprises 14 residues. V shed 5 bases, J shed 5 bases, and the junction held 7 bases outside the gene matches. Germline V gene lookup returns CDR1 SGHAT and CDR2 FQDESV (reference sequence). The DNA of the CDR3 is TGTGCCAGCAGCCTAAGGACAGGGTGGGAGACCCAGTACTTC. This sequence encodes CASSLRTGWETQYF.

The chain uses TRBV6-1 and TRBJ2-3, with 7 positions matching TRBD2. In germline, CDR1 is MNHNS, CDR2 SASEGT. The CDR3 contains 17 residues. After removal of 1 base from V and 0 bases from J, the junction contained 7 bases not matched to a gene. This chain's CDR3 is CASSEEMFGGSTDTQYF. CDR3 DNA sequence: TGTGCCAGCAGTGAAGAGATGTTCGGGGGGAGCACAGATACGCAGTATTTT.